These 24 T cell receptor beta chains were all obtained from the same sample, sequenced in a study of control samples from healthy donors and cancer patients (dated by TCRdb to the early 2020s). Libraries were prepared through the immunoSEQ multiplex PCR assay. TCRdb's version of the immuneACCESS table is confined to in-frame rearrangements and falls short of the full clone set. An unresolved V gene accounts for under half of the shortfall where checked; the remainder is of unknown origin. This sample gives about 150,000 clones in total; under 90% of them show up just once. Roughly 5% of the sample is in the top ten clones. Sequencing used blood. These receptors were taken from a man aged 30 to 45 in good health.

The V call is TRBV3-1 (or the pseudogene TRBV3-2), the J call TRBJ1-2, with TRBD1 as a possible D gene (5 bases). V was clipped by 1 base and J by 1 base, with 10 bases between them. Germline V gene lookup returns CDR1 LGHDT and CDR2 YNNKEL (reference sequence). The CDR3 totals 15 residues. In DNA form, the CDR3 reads TGTGCCAGCAGCCAAGGATGGCAGGGTAACTATGGCTACACCTTC. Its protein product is CASSQGWQGNYGYTF.

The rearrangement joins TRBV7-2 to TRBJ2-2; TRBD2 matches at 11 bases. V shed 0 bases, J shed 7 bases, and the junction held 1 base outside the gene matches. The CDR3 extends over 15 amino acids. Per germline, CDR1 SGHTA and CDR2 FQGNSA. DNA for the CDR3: TGTGCCAGCAGCTTAGCTAGCGGGAGGGTCGGGGAGCTGTTTTTT. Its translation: CASSLASGRVGELFF.

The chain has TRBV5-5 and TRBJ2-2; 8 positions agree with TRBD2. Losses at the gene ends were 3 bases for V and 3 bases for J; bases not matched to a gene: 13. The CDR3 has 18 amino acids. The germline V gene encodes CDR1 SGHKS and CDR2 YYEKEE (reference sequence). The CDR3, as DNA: TGTGCCAGCAGCTCCGGTTTGGCGGGGGGCCACTACACCGGGGAGCTGTTTTTT. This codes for CASSSGLAGGHYTGELFF.

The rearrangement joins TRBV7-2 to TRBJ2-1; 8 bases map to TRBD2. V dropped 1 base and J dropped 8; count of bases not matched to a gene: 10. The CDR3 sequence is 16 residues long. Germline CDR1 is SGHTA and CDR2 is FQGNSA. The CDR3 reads CASSLGGGGRTHEQFF. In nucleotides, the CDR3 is TGTGCCAGCAGCTTAGGGGGCGGGGGGCGCACCCATGAGCAGTTCTTC. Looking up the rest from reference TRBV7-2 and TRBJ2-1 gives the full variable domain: GAGVSQSPSNKVTEKGKDVELRCDPISGHTALYWYRQSLGQGLEFLIYFQGNSAPDKSGLPSDRFSAERTGGSVSTLTIQRTQQEDSAVYLCASSLGGGGRTHEQFFGPGTRLTVL.

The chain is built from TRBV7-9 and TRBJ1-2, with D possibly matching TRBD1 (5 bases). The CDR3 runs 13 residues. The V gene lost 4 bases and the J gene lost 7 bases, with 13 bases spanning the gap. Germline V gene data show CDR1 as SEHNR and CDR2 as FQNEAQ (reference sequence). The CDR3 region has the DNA TGTGCCAGCAGCTCGATGGAGGGGACTGGCTACACCTTC. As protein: CASSSMEGTGYTF.

The CDR3 protein is CASSLIASGVDTQYF. CDR3 in DNA: TGTGCCAGCAGCTTAATCGCTAGCGGAGTAGATACGCAGTATTTT. This sequence joins TRBV7-3 and TRBJ2-3, with 7 bases identical to TRBD2. CDR3 length: 15 amino acids. Germline V gene lookup returns CDR1 SGHTA and CDR2 FQGTGA. The V and J ends lost 1 base and 5 bases, in that order; junction bases with no gene match: 6.

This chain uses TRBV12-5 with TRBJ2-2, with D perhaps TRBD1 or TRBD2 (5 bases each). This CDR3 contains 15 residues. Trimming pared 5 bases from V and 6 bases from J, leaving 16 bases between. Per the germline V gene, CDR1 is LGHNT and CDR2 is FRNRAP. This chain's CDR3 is CASGEGRALPGELFF. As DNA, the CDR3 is TGTGCTAGTGGTGAGGGCAGGGCCTTGCCCGGGGAGCTGTTTTTT.

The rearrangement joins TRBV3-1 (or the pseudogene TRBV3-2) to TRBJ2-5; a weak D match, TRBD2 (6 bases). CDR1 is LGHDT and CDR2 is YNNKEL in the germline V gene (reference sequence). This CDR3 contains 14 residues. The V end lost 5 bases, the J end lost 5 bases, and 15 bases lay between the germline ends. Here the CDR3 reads CASSLRAGIETQYF. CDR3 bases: TGTGCCAGCAGCTTAAGGGCGGGAATTGAGACCCAGTACTTC.

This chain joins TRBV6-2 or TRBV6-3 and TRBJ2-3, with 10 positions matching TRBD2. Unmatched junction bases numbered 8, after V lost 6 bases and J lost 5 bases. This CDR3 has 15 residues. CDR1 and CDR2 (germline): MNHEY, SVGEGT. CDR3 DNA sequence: TGTGCCAGCAGCCCTCAAGCGGGAGGGAAAGATACGCAGTATTTT. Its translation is CASSPQAGGKDTQYF.

CDR3 sequence reads: CASSLVADPVGGYTF. CDR3 nucleotides: TGTGCCAGCAGCTTAGTCGCGGATCCTGTTGGTGGCTACACCTTC. The V call is TRBV7-6, the J call TRBJ1-2, with D hard to call. Trimming shortened V by 1 base and J by 7 bases, and 16 bases separated the two germline ends. CDR1 and CDR2 from the germline V gene are SGHVS and FNYEAQ. This CDR3 spans 15 amino acids.

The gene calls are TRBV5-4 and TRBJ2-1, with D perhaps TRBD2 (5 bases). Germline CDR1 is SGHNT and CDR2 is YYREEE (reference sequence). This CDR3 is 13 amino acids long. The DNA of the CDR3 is TGTGCAACCTGGCGGGCCCCCTACAATGAGCAGTTCTTC. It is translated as CATWRAPYNEQFF.

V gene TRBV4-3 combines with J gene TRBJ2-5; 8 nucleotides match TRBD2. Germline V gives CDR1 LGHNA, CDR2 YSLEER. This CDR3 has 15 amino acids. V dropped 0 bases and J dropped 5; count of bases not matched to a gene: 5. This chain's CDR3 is CASSQEPGGLETQYF. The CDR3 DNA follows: TGCGCCAGCAGCCAAGAGCCGGGGGGGCTGGAGACCCAGTACTTC.

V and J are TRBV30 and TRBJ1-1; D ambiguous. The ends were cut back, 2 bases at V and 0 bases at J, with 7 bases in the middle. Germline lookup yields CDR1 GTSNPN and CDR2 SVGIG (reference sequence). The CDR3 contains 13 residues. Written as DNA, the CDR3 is TGTGCCTGGAGTAAGGAAGTGAACACTGAAGCTTTCTTT. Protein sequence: CAWSKEVNTEAFF.

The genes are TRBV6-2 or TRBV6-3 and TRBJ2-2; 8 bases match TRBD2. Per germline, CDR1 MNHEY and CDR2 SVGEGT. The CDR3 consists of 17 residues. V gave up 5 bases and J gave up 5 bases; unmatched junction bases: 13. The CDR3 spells CASSHLFGAGGTGELFF. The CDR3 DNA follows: TGTGCCAGCAGTCATCTGTTTGGGGCGGGAGGTACCGGGGAGCTGTTTTTT.

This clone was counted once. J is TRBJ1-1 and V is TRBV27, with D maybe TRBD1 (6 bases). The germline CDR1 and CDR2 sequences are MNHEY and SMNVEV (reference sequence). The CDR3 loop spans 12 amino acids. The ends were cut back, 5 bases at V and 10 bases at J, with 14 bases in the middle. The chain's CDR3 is CASSHPGQGAFF. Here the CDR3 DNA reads TGTGCCAGCAGTCACCCGGGACAAGGAGCTTTCTTT.

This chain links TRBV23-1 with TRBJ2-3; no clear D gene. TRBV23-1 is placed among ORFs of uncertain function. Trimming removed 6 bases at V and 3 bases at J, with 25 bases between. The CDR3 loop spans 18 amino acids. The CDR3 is CASSHRSLPHPQTDTQYF. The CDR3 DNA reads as TGCGCCAGCAGCCATCGGAGTCTGCCCCATCCGCAGACAGATACGCAGTATTTT.

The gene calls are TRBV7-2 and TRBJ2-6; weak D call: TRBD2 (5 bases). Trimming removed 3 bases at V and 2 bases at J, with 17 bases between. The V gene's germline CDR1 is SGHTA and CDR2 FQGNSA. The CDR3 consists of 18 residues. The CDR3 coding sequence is TGTGCCAGCAGCTTGGCCGGACTGGGGTTTGCTGGGGCCAACGTCCTGACTTTC. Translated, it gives CASSLAGLGFAGANVLTF.

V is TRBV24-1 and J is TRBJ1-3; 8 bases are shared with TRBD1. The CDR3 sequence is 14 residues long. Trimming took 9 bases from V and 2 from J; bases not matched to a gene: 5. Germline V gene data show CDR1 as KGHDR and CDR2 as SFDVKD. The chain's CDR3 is CATFGQGAGNTIYF. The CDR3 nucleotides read TGTGCCACCTTCGGACAGGGCGCTGGAAACACCATATATTTT.

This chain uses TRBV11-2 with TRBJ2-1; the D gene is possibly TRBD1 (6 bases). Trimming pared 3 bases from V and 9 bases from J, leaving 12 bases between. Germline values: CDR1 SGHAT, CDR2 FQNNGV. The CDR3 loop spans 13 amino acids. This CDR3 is CASSFGQKGEQFF. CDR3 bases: TGTGCCAGCAGCTTCGGACAGAAGGGTGAGCAGTTCTTC.

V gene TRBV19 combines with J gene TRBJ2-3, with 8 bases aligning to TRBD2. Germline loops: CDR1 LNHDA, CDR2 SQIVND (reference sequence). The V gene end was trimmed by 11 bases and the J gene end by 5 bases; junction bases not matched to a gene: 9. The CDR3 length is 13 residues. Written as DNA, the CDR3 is TGTGCCGGGCTAACTAGCGGTAGAGATACGCAGTATTTT. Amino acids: CAGLTSGRDTQYF.

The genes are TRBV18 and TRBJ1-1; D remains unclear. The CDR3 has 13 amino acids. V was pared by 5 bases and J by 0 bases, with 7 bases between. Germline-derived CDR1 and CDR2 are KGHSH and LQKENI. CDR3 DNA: TGTGCCAGCTCAGTAGCGATGAACACTGAAGCTTTCTTT. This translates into CASSVAMNTEAFF.

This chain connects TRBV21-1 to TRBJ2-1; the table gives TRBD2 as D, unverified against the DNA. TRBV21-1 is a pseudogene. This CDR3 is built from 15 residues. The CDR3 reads CASSRVAGVKNEQFF. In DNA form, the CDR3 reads TGTGCCAGCAGCAGAGTAGCGGGAGTTAAAAATGAGCAGTTCTTC.

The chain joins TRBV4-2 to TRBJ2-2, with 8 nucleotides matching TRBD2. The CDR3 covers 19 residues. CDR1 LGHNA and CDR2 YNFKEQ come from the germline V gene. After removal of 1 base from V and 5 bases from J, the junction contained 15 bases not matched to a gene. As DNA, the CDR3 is TGTGCCAGCAGCCAAGTGGGGCGCGGGCGGGGGGATAAGACCGGGGAGCTGTTTTTT. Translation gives CASSQVGRGRGDKTGELFF.

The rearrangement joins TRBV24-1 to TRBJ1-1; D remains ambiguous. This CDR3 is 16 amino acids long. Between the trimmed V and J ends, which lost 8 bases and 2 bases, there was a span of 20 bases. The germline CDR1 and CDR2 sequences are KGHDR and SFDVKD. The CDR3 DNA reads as TGTGCCACCATCCCGGGAACTCCCATTTTTAACACTGAAGCTTTCTTT. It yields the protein CATIPGTPIFNTEAFF.